The 20 T cell receptor beta chains below come from one sample, sequenced in a study of T cell responses to AZD1222 COVID-19 vaccine. Only in-frame clones appear in the TCRdb table, and some are missing; sequencing was by immunoSEQ multiplex PCR. The sample includes approximately 110,000 clones, about 81% of them seen just once. Sequencing used peripheral blood, obtained on day 0 of AZD1222 vaccination. Receptors were obtained from an adult in good health.

This chain joins TRBV27 and TRBJ1-5, with 11 bases lining up with TRBD1. CDR3 length: 14 amino acids. Germline V gene sequence: CDR1 MNHEY, CDR2 SMNVEV (reference sequence). Germline trimming cut 6 bases from V and 6 bases from J; bases unmatched to any gene: 4. The CDR3: CASRPGTGGQPQHF. The CDR3 DNA follows: TGTGCCAGCAGACCTGGGACAGGGGGTCAGCCCCAGCATTTT.

This chain links TRBV6-4 with TRBJ2-1; D is perhaps TRBD2 (5 bases). Per germline, CDR1 MRHNA and CDR2 SNTAGT. The ends were cut back, 4 bases at V and 1 base at J, with 11 bases in the middle. The CDR3 is 15 amino acids. The DNA of the CDR3 is TGTGCCAGCAGTGCGAGTAGCGATTCCTACAATGAGCAGTTCTTC. It translates to CASSASSDSYNEQFF.

The chain is built from TRBV27 and TRBJ1-5, with TRBD1 matching 7 bases. With V trimmed by 5 bases and J by 3 bases, 4 bases remained unmatched. From germline, CDR1 is MNHEY and CDR2 SMNVEV (reference sequence). The CDR3 consists of 14 residues. CDR3 residues: CASSDRVINQPQHF. CDR3 DNA: TGTGCCAGCAGTGACAGGGTGATCAATCAGCCCCAGCATTTT.

In its sample, this clone was seen a few times. The genes are TRBV27 and TRBJ1-2; D unresolved. Germline V gene sequence: CDR1 MNHEY, CDR2 SMNVEV (reference sequence). This CDR3 comprises 15 residues. Trimming stripped 2 bases from V and 0 bases from J, with 10 bases between. The CDR3 bases are TGTGCCAGCAGTTTACAATACAGCTCTAACTATGGCTACACCTTC. Translated: CASSLQYSSNYGYTF.

This clone was observed a few times. V gene TRBV19 combines with J gene TRBJ1-3, with D tentatively TRBD1 (5 bases). Germline CDR1 is LNHDA and CDR2 is SQIVND (reference sequence). V lost 2 bases and J lost 5, with 10 bases in between. CDR3 length: 14 residues. CDR3 bases: TGTGCCAGTAGTATAAGGGGCCGGAGAAACACCATATATTTT. Translated: CASSIRGRRNTIYF. Using reference TRBV19 and TRBJ1-3 for the parts outside the CDR3, the full variable domain is DGGITQSPKYLFRKEGQNVTLSCEQNLNHDAMYWYRQDPGQGLRLIYYSQIVNDFQKGDIAEGYSVSREKKESFPLTVTSAQKNPTAFYLCASSIRGRRNTIYFGEGSWLTVV.

This sequence joins TRBV25-1 and TRBJ1-6, with unresolved D. This CDR3 spans 14 amino acids. Between the trimmed V and J ends, which lost 4 bases and 10 bases, there was a span of 14 bases. The germline V gene has CDR1 MGHDK and CDR2 SYGVNS. CDR3 nucleotide sequence: TGTGCCAGCAGTGCCACGACCCCGGGGTCACCCCTCCACTTT. It encodes CASSATTPGSPLHF.

The J gene is TRBJ1-6, the V gene TRBV7-2, with 9 nucleotides matching TRBD1. Losses at the gene ends were 5 bases for V and 10 bases for J; bases not matched to a gene: 12. CDR3 length: 16 residues. CDR1 is SGHTA and CDR2 is FQGNSA in the germline V gene. DNA of the CDR3: TGTGCCAGCAGCCAACCGGGACAGGGAAATCGATCACCCCTCCACTTT. The encoded protein is CASSQPGQGNRSPLHF.

The CDR3 nucleotides read TGCGCCAGCAGCCTAAAGAGGGGTGAAAAACTGTTTTTT. This translates into CASSLKRGEKLFF. This chain links TRBV4-1 with TRBJ1-4, with D possibly being TRBD1 (5 bases). CDR1 and CDR2 (germline): MGHRA, YSYEKL. Trimming cost V 4 bases and J 7 bases, with 10 bases left between them. There are 13 residues in the CDR3.

This clone is a singleton in its sample. The rearrangement uses TRBV5-1 and TRBJ1-2; 7 nucleotides agree with TRBD1. The CDR3 contains 13 residues. CDR1 and CDR2 (germline): SGHRS, YFSETQ. The trim removed 4 bases at V and 4 bases at J, leaving 4 bases unmatched. The CDR3 reads CASSEGAPYGYTF. The CDR3 bases are TGCGCCAGCAGCGAGGGGGCTCCCTATGGCTACACCTTC.

The chain joins TRBV3-1 (or the pseudogene TRBV3-2) to TRBJ1-2, with no clear D. The CDR3 spans 14 residues. Germline V lookup: CDR1 LGHDT, CDR2 YNNKEL (reference sequence). Trimming stripped 3 bases from V and 4 bases from J, with 12 bases between. The CDR3 region is CASSQTRKTYGYTF. As DNA, the CDR3 is TGTGCCAGCAGCCAGACACGAAAAACCTATGGCTACACCTTC.

J is TRBJ2-1 and V is TRBV7-2; D possibly corresponds to TRBD2 (6 bases). Trimming left V 4 bases short and J 6 bases short, with 25 bases between. CDR3 size: 18 residues. The germline V gene has CDR1 SGHTA and CDR2 FQGNSA. CDR3 DNA: TGTGCCAGCAGCTCCCCGCGCGGGACCGGCCGGGAGTTCAATGAGCAGTTCTTC. Encoded protein: CASSSPRGTGREFNEQFF.

V usage is TRBV5-6 and J usage is TRBJ1-1; D may be TRBD1 (5 bases). Germline V CDR1 and CDR2: SGHDT, YYEEEE. Deletions cut 0 bases from V and 1 base from J, with 10 bases between. The CDR3 covers 15 residues. CDR3 in amino acids: CASSLGRQPNTEAFF. The CDR3, as DNA: TGTGCCAGCAGCTTGGGAAGACAGCCGAACACTGAAGCTTTCTTT.

The V gene is TRBV7-8, the J gene TRBJ1-4; D possibly corresponds to TRBD1 (6 bases). V lost 4 bases, J lost 13 bases, and 16 bases lay in between. CDR1 SGHVS and CDR2 FQNEAQ come from the germline V gene. This CDR3 is built from 13 residues. Here the CDR3 reads CASSSGSGTRLFF. Here the CDR3 DNA reads TGTGCCAGCAGCTCAGGATCCGGGACAAGACTGTTTTTT.

This clone was seen only once. The chain links TRBV2 to TRBJ1-2; D not resolved. CDR3 length: 13 residues. V was cut by 5 bases and J by 6 bases, with 13 bases left in between. The germline V gene has CDR1 SNHLY and CDR2 FYNNEI. This CDR3 reads CASSRARENGYTF. The CDR3 coding sequence is TGTGCCAGCAGTCGGGCCAGAGAGAATGGCTACACCTTC.

The rearrangement joins TRBV19 to TRBJ2-7; possibly TRBD1 for D (5 bases). The V and J ends lost 7 bases and 0 bases respectively, with 19 bases between them. The CDR3 has 16 residues. Germline V gene lookup returns CDR1 LNHDA and CDR2 SQIVND (reference sequence). CDR3 sequence reads: CASKDSTTSRSYEQYF. The DNA of the CDR3 is TGTGCCAGTAAAGACAGTACAACGAGTCGCTCCTACGAGCAGTACTTC.

Written as DNA, the CDR3 is TGTGCGTGTACCCCGAAGGGACAGTATAATGAAAAACTGTTTTTT. It encodes CACTPKGQYNEKLFF. This sequence joins TRBV30 and TRBJ1-4; TRBD1 aligns across 7 bases. The germline V gene has CDR1 GTSNPN and CDR2 SVGIG (reference sequence). CDR3 length: 15 residues.

The chain's CDR3 is CAISESVRRETEAFF. CDR3 coding DNA: TGTGCCATCAGTGAGTCGGTGAGGCGGGAGACTGAAGCTTTCTTT. V and J are TRBV10-3 and TRBJ1-1; D gene unclear. The CDR3 length is 15 residues. V lost 0 bases, J lost 5 bases, and 13 bases lay in between. The germline gives CDR1 ENHRY, CDR2 SYGVKD.

This sequence joins TRBV7-9 and TRBJ1-3, with D hard to call. Germline-derived CDR1 and CDR2 are SEHNR and FQNEAQ (reference sequence). Trimming took 5 bases from V and 0 from J, leaving 17 bases between them. This CDR3 has 17 amino acids. CDR3 coding DNA: TGTGCCAGCAGCCCCGACGGAGTTAAGAGCTCTGGAAACACCATATATTTT. Residues: CASSPDGVKSSGNTIYF. The entire variable domain, with the rest obtained from reference TRBV7-9 and TRBJ1-3, is as follows: DTGVSQNPRHKITKRGQNVTFRCDPISEHNRLYWYRQTLGQGPEFLTYFQNEAQLEKSRLLSDRFSAERPKGSFSTLEIQRTEQGDSAMYLCASSPDGVKSSGNTIYFGEGSWLTVV.

The chain uses TRBV7-3 and TRBJ2-1; 10 positions agree with TRBD2. The ends lost 2 bases at V and 0 bases at J; junction bases unmatched: 10. The CDR3 is 19 amino acids. Germline CDR1 is SGHTA and CDR2 is FQGTGA. CDR3 DNA: TGTGCCAGCAGCTTATCGGCTAGCGGGGGCTCCCTCTCCTACAATGAGCAGTTCTTC. Amino acids: CASSLSASGGSLSYNEQFF. Drawing the rest from reference TRBV7-3 and TRBJ2-1, the complete variable domain is GAGVSQTPSNKVTEKGKYVELRCDPISGHTALYWYRQSLGQGPEFLIYFQGTGAADDSGLPNDRFFAVRPEGSVSTLKIQRTERGDSAVYLCASSLSASGGSLSYNEQFFGPGTRLTVL.

CDR3 sequence: CASSYARNYGYTF. The CDR3 coding sequence is TGTGCCAGCAGCTACGCCCGTAACTATGGCTACACCTTC. The gene calls are TRBV7-2 and TRBJ1-2; no clear D gene. The CDR3 length is 13 residues. The germline gives CDR1 SGHTA, CDR2 FQGNSA. V was trimmed by 4 bases and J by 1 base, leaving 7 bases between them.